A selection of T cell receptor beta chains follows, all from one sample in a study of tumor-infiltrating lymphocytes in localized non-small cell lung cancer. Here immunoSEQ multiplex PCR was the method, and the copy in TCRdb shows in-frame clones only, minus some. This sample carries about 16,000 clones, 45% to 50% of them seen once, and the ten largest clones take roughly a sixth. Input material: lung tumor tissue. Receptors originate from a human donor with non-small cell lung cancer. The CDR3 runs from the conserved cysteine through the conserved F or W. Fields, in order: D gene, J gene, clone size, V gene, CDR3 DNA, CDR3 protein. The D gene is left open where the match is weak. Part of the rows lack a size; the others show once, few, many or a class for expanded clones.

>.|TRBJ2-3|.|TRBV5-1
TGCGCCAGCAGCTCTGATGCAGGAGGGGCCGCAGATACGCAGTATTTT
CASSSDAGGAADTQYF
>.|TRBJ2-7|many|TRBV10-3
TGTGCCATCAGTGCCTCCTCTGGCGAGCAGTACTTC
CAISASSGEQYF
>.|TRBJ2-1|many|TRBV5-6
TGTGCCAGCAGCTTGGGGGGTGGGACCTCCTACAATGAGCAGTTCTTC
CASSLGGGTSYNEQFF
>TRBD1|TRBJ2-6|few|TRBV27
TGTGCCAGCAGTCCGGGACAGTGGGTCTCTGGGGCCAACGTCCTGACTTTC
CASSPGQWVSGANVLTF
>.|TRBJ2-1|.|TRBV28
TGTGCCAGCAGTTTGGTGAAATACAATGAGCAGTTCTTC
CASSLVKYNEQFF
>.|TRBJ2-2|few|TRBV27
TGTGCCAGCAGTCGCCTACAGGGTAACACCGGGGAGCTGTTTTTT
CASSRLQGNTGELFF
>.|TRBJ1-2|.|TRBV9
TGTGCCAGCAGCCCGCCCGGGTCGGGAGGGAACTATGGCTACACCTTC
CASSPPGSGGNYGYTF
>.|TRBJ2-7|.|TRBV9
TGTGCCAGCAGCCAGGGAGCGAGGGGGTACGAGCAGTACTTC
CASSQGARGYEQYF
>.|TRBJ2-2|.|TRBV21-1
TGTGCCAGCAGCAAGGTTACTAACACCGGGGAGCTGTTTTTT
CASSKVTNTGELFF
>.|TRBJ2-2|.|TRBV4-2
TGTGCCAGCAGCCCCTGGGAAGGGATAATTACCGGGGAGCTGTTTTTT
CASSPWEGIITGELFF
>.|TRBJ2-6|once|TRBV19
TGTGCCAGTAGTATCGGAGGGTTCAGCTCTGGGGCCAACGTCCTGACTTTC
CASSIGGFSSGANVLTF
>TRBD2|TRBJ2-7|.|TRBV19
TGTGCCAGTAGTGTAGCGGGGGGGCTTCTCCACTACGAGCAGTACTTC
CASSVAGGLLHYEQYF
>TRBD1|TRBJ1-1|.|TRBV4-3
TGCGCCAGCAGCCAAGATCTTGGCCCCGGGACAGGGAAGACTGAAGCTTTCTTT
CASSQDLGPGTGKTEAFF
>TRBD2|TRBJ2-5|.|TRBV4-2
TGTGCCAGCAGCCAGGCCGGGACTAGCGGGGGCCCACAAGAGACCCAGTACTTC
CASSQAGTSGGPQETQYF
>TRBD1|TRBJ2-7|.|TRBV27
TGTGCCAGCAGTTTAAGACAGGGGGTTGTCAACGAGCAGTACTTC
CASSLRQGVVNEQYF
>.|TRBJ2-3|few|TRBV5-1
TGCGCCAGCAGCCTACCTGGAGATACGCAGTATTTT
CASSLPGDTQYF
>.|TRBJ1-2|.|TRBV7-9
TGTGCCAGCAGCTTAGGGGGTGGCTACACCTTC
CASSLGGGYTF
>TRBD1|TRBJ1-2|.|TRBV10-3
TGTGCCATCAGTCAAGACAGGGTGGGAGGCTACACCTTC
CAISQDRVGGYTF
>.|TRBJ2-1|once|TRBV6-5
TGTGCCAGCAGTTCTAACGGCGGGCTCAATGAGCAGTTCTTC
CASSSNGGLNEQFF
>.|TRBJ1-6|once|TRBV11-1
TGTGCCAGCAGCTTAGAGGGGTATTCACCCCTCCACTTT
CASSLEGYSPLHF
>TRBD2|TRBJ2-2|.|TRBV6-6
TGTGCCAGCAGTCGACTAGCGGGGGACACCGGGGAGCTGTTTTTT
CASSRLAGDTGELFF
>.|TRBJ1-5|few|TRBV7-9
TGTGCCAGCAGCCCCGCAAATAGCAATCAGCCCCAGCATTTT
CASSPANSNQPQHF
>TRBD1|TRBJ2-1|.|TRBV9
TGCGCCAGCAGTGACGGACAGGATGGGAATGAGCAGTTCTTC
CASSDGQDGNEQFF
>.|TRBJ1-1|.|TRBV6-5
TGTGCCAGCAGCCCACGCAACATGTTTACTGAAGCTTTCTTT
CASSPRNMFTEAFF
>TRBD1|TRBJ1-1|many|TRBV6-1
TGTGCCAGCAGTGAGGACAGGGGGGACACTGAAGCTTTCTTT
CASSEDRGDTEAFF
>.|TRBJ2-2|.|TRBV11-2
.
CASSRRAGELFF
>.|TRBJ2-7|medium-sized|TRBV4-2
TGTGCCAGCAGCCGGGACATATACGAGCAGTACTTC
CASSRDIYEQYF
>TRBD2|TRBJ2-7|few|TRBV27
TGTGCCAGCACCACTAGTTGGCCTAGCGGGGTTACCTACGAGCAGTACTTC
CASTTSWPSGVTYEQYF
>.|TRBJ1-1|.|TRBV29-1
TGCAGCGTCCTACCCCGGGGCCCGAACACTGAAGCTTTCTTT
CSVLPRGPNTEAFF
>TRBD1|TRBJ1-1|few|TRBV5-1
TGCGCCAGCCGCACAGGGGGGGCTTTCTTT
CASRTGGAFF
>TRBD1|TRBJ2-7|.|TRBV5-4
TGTGCCACCTCGAGACAGGGTGACTACGAGCAGTACTTC
CATSRQGDYEQYF
>.|TRBJ1-4|.|TRBV7-2
TGTGCCAGCAGCTCCAGCCAAAAACTGTTTTTT
CASSSSQKLFF
>TRBD1|TRBJ1-6|.|TRBV6-4
TGTGCCAGCAGCCAAGAACAGGGGTTGCCCCTCCACTTT
CASSQEQGLPLHF
>TRBD2|TRBJ2-7|few|TRBV7-2
TGTGCCAGCAGCCGTGCCGGGACTACCTCCTACGAGCAGTACTTC
CASSRAGTTSYEQYF
>TRBD2|TRBJ2-1|.|TRBV19
TGTGCCAGCGCGGGAAGGAGGGCGGGGGGCTACAATGAGCAGTTCTTC
CASAGRRAGGYNEQFF